The present TCR beta chain was sequenced within a study of PD-1 blockade in classical Hodgkin lymphoma. Of note for this clone: The antigen is not known.

The data were produced by immunoSEQ multiplex PCR, yet TCRdb's version contains in-frame clones alone and is incomplete. Of roughly 32,000 clones detected, 85% to 95% appear once; the ten largest clones hold roughly 2%. Time point of the sample: newly diagnosed, previously untreated cHL patient sample. The authors compared against newly diagnosed, untreated classical Hodgkin lymphoma PBMCs. Looked up from germline, CDR1 is SNHLY and CDR2 is FYNNEI. This CDR3 has 12 amino acids. The V and J ends lost 7 bases and 6 bases respectively, with 12 bases between them. Overall study results and limits: When set against healthy donors, newly diagnosed patients were reported to show lower baseline TCR diversity. Although disease activity or prior therapy may be involved, causes of the repertoire differences remain undefined.

Sequencing input: peripheral blood mononuclear cells (PBMCs). The sequence was obtained from a human donor with classical Hodgkin lymphoma. The chain couples TRBV2 to TRBJ1-2, with a possible D match to TRBD1 (5 bases). This CDR3 reads CASTPGEDGYTF. As DNA, the CDR3 is TGTGCCAGCACCCCGGGGGAGGATGGCTACACCTTC.